The T cell receptor (beta chain) described here comes from a study of blood T cell repertoires in COVID-19. This clone was observed once. Repertoires were generated with immunoSEQ multiplex PCR, while TCRdb's copy carries only in-frame clones and drops some. The top ten hold about 26% of the sample, which has about 200,000 clones, about 88% seen once. This CDR3 region has 13 residues. Germline V gives CDR1 SQVTM, CDR2 ANQGSEA. Trimming took 4 bases from V and 0 from J, leaving 6 bases between them. The V call is TRBV29-1, the J call TRBJ1-4, with D possibly TRBD1 on 5 matching bases. Sequenced material: PBMCs or T cells enriched from blood (not recorded which). This receptor was identified in a woman in her thirties or forties in a cohort exposed to, infected with or recovered from COVID-19 (not recorded which). The CDR3 spells CSVAGATNEKLFF. The CDR3 DNA reads as TGCAGCGTTGCGGGGGCAACTAATGAAAAACTGTTTTTT. Looking up the rest from reference TRBV29-1 and TRBJ1-4 gives the full variable domain: SAVISQKPSRDICQRGTSLTIQCQVDSQVTMMFWYRQQPGQSLTLIATANQGSEATYESGFVIDKFPISRPNLTFSTLTVSNMSPEDSSIYLCSVAGATNEKLFFGSGTQLSVL.